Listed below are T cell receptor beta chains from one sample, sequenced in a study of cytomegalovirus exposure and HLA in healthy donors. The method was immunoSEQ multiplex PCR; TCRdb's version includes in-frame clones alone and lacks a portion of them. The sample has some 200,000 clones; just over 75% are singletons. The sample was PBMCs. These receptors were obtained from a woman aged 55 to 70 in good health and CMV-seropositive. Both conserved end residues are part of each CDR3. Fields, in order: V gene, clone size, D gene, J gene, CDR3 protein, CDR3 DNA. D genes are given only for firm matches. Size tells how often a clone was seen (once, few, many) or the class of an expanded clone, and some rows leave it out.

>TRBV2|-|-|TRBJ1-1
CASSPGQMNTEAFF
TGTGCCAGCAGCCCTGGACAGATGAACACTGAAGCTTTCTTT
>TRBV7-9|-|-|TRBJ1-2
CASSLGGKGVNYGYTF
TGTGCCAGCAGCTTAGGGGGAAAGGGAGTTAACTATGGCTACACCTTC
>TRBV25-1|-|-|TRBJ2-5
CASSDTVLETQYF
TGTGCCAGCAGTGATACGGTCTTGGAGACCCAGTACTTC
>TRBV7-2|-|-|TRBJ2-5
CASRQTSLQTQYF
TGTGCCAGCAGGCAGACTAGTTTGCAGACCCAGTACTTC
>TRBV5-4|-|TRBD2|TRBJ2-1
CASGLAGRNEQFF
TGTGCCAGTGGACTAGCGGGAAGGAATGAGCAGTTCTTC
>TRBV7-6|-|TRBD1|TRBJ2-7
CASSWGQGGDEQYF
TGTGCCAGCAGCTGGGGACAGGGAGGCGACGAGCAGTACTTC
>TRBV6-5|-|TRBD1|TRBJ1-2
CASSYRTGGDGYTF
TGTGCCAGCAGTTACCGCACAGGGGGCGATGGCTACACCTTC
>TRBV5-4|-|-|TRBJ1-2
CASSPPGGWGYTF
TGTGCCAGCAGCCCCCCCGGGGGTTGGGGCTACACCTTC
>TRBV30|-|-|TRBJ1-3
CAWSVGGSGNTIYF
TGTGCCTGGAGTGTCGGGGGCTCTGGAAACACCATATATTTT
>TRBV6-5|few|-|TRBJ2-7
CASSQRSRGYEQYF
TGTGCCAGCAGCCAAAGGTCCAGGGGCTACGAGCAGTACTTC
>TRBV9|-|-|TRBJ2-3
CASSVGGPGTDTQYF
TGTGCCAGCAGCGTAGGGGGGCCGGGCACAGATACGCAGTATTTT
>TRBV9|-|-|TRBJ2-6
CASSVRSGANVLTF
TGTGCCAGCAGCGTCCGGTCTGGGGCCAACGTCCTGACTTTC
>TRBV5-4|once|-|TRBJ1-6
CASSLAGQRYSPLHF
TGTGCCAGCAGCTTGGCCGGACAACGGTATTCACCCCTCCACTTT
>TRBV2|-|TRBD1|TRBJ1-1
CASNGQGNTEAFF
TGTGCCAGCAACGGACAGGGGAACACTGAAGCTTTCTTT
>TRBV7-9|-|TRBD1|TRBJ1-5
CSSSTTGGRGQPQHF
TGTTCCAGCAGCACGACAGGGGGGAGGGGTCAGCCCCAGCATTTT
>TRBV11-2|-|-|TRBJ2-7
CASSSSGWGDSYEQYF
TGTGCCAGCAGCTCCTCAGGTTGGGGGGACTCCTACGAGCAGTACTTC
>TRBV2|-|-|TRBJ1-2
CASSGGNYGYTF
TGTGCCAGCAGTGGCGGTAACTATGGCTACACCTTC
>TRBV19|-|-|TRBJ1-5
CASRSGGQGSNQPQHF
TGTGCCAGTAGATCAGGTGGCCAGGGGAGCAATCAGCCCCAGCATTTT
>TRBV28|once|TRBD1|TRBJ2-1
CASSLRTGVYNEQFF
TGTGCCAGCAGTTTACGGACAGGGGTCTACAATGAGCAGTTCTTC
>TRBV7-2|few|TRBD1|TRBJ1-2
CASSLAYPTGDGYTF
TGTGCCAGCAGCTTAGCTTACCCGACAGGGGATGGCTACACCTTC
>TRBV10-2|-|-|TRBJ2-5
CASRRREHGGGETQYF
TGCGCCAGCAGACGAAGAGAGCACGGCGGCGGAGAGACCCAGTACTTC
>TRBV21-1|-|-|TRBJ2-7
CASSITRDRTEQYF
TGTGCCAGCAGCATAACACGGGACAGGACCGAGCAGTACTTC
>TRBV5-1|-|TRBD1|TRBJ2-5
CASRETGVETQYF
TGCGCCAGCAGAGAGACAGGGGTAGAGACCCAGTACTTC
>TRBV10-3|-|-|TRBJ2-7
CATRDLREQYF
TGTGCCACCCGGGACTTAAGGGAGCAGTACTTC